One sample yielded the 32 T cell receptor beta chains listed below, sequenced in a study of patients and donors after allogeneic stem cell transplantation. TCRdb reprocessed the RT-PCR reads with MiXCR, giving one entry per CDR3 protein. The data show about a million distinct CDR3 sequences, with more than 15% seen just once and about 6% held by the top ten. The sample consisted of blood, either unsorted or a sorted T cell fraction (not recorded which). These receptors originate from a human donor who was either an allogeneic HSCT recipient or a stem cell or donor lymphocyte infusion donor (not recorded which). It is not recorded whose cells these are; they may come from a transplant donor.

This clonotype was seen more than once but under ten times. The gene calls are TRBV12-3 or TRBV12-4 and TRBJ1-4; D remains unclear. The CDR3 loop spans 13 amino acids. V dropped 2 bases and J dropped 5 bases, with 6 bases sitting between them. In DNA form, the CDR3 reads TGTGCCAGCAGTTTACTGGCGAATGAAAAACTGTTTTTT. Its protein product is CASSLLANEKLFF.

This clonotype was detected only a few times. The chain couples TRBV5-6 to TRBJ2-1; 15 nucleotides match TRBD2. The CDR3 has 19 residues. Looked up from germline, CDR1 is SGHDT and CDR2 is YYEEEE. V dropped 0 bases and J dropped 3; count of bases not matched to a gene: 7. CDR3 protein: CASSLEGLAGGEFYNEQFF. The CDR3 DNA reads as TGTGCCAGCAGCTTGGAAGGACTAGCGGGGGGGGAATTCTACAATGAGCAGTTCTTC.

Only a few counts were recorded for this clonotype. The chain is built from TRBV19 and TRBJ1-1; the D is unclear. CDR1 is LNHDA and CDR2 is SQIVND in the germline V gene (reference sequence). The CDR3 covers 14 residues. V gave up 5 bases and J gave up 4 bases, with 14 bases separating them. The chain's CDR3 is CASSPPFTGTEAFF. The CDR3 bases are TGTGCCAGTAGTCCTCCTTTTACCGGCACTGAAGCTTTCTTT.

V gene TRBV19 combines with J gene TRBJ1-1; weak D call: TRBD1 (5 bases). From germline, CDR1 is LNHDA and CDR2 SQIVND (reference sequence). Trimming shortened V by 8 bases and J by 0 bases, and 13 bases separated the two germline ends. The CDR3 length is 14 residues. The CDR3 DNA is TGTGCCAGTTTAGATGGGGGTGTGAACACTGAAGCTTTCTTT. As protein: CASLDGGVNTEAFF.

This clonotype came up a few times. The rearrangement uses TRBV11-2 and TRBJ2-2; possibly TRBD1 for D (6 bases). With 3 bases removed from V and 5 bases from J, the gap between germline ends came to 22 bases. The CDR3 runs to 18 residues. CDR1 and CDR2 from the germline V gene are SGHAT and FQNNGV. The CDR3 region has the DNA TGTGCCAGCAGCTTGTTTCAGGGGCTCGCTGGGAGAACCGGGGAGCTGTTTTTT. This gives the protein CASSLFQGLAGRTGELFF.

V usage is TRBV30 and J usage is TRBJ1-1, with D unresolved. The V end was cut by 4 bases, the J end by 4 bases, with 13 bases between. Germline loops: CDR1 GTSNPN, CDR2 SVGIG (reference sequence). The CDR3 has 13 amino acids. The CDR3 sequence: CAWNVEVGTEAFF. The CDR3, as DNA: TGTGCCTGGAACGTGGAGGTGGGCACTGAAGCTTTCTTT.

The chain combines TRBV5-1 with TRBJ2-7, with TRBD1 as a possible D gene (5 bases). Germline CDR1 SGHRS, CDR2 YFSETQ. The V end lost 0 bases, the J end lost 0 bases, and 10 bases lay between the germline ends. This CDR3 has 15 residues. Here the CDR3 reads CASSLGTSDSYEQYF. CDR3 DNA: TGCGCCAGCAGCTTGGGGACATCTGACTCCTACGAGCAGTACTTC.

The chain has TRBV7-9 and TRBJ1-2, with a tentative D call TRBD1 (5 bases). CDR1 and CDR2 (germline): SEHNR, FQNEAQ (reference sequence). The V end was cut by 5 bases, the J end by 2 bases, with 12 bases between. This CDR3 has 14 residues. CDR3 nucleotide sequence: TGTGCCAGCAGCCCGGCCAGGGCCAACTATGGCTACACCTTC. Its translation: CASSPARANYGYTF.

In DNA, the CDR3 is TGTGCCACCAGCACCGAAAGAGAAGGCCCCTACAATGAGCAGTTCTTC. Its protein product is CATSTEREGPYNEQFF. The V and J genes are TRBV15 and TRBJ2-1; D unresolved. Germline loops: CDR1 LNHNV, CDR2 YYDKDF (reference sequence). The CDR3 spans 16 residues. V was cut by 4 bases and J by 2 bases, with 15 bases left in between.

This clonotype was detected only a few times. The CDR3 is CASSSAAWTATYEQYF. CDR3 nucleotides: TGCGCCAGCAGCTCGGCCGCATGGACCGCCACCTACGAGCAGTACTTC. The chain couples TRBV5-1 to TRBJ2-7; no definite D call. Germline V gene sequence: CDR1 SGHRS, CDR2 YFSETQ. The CDR3 is 16 residues long. V was cut by 3 bases and J by 2 bases, with 18 bases left in between.

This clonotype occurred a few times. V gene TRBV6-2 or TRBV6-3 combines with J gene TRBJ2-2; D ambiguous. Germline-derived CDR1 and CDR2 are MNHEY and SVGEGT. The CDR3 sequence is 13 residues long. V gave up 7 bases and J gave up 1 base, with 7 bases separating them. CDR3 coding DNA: TGTGCCAGCACCCAAGGGAACACCGGGGAGCTGTTTTTT. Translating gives CASTQGNTGELFF.

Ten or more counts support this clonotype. CDR3 in amino acids: CASSQDAVTQYF. DNA for the CDR3: TGCGCCAGCAGCCAGGACGCGGTTACCCAGTACTTC. The rearrangement links TRBV4-1 to TRBJ2-5; D unclear. The V gene's germline CDR1 is MGHRA and CDR2 YSYEKL. The ends were cut back, 3 bases at V and 8 bases at J, with 10 bases in the middle. CDR3 length: 12 residues.

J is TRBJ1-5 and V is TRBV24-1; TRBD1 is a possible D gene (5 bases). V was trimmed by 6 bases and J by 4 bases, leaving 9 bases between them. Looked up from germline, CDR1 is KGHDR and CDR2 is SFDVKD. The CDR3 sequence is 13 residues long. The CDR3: CATSRGSNQPQHF. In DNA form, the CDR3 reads TGTGCCACCAGTCGGGGGAGTAATCAGCCCCAGCATTTT.

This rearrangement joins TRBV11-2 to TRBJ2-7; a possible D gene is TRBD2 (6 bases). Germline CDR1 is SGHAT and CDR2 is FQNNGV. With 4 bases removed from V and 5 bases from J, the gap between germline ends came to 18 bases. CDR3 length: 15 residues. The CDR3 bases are TGTGCCAGCAGCTCAGGGCTACGGGGGAGCCACGAGCAGTACTTC. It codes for CASSSGLRGSHEQYF.

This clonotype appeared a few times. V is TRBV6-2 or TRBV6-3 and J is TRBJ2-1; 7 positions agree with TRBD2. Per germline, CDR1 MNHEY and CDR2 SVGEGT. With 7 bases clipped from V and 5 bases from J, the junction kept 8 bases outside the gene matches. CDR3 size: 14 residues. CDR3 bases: TGTGCCAGCACTCCCCGGGGGGTTAACAATGAGCAGTTCTTC. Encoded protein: CASTPRGVNNEQFF.

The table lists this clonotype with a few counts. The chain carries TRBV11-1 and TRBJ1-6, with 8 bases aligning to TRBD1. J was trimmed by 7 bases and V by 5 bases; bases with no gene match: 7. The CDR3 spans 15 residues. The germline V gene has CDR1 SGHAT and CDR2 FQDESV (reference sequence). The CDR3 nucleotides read TGTGCCAGCAGCGTCGGACAGGGAGCCAATTCACCCCTCCACTTT. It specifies CASSVGQGANSPLHF.

CDR3 in amino acids: CSARDLTPPRADTQYF. The CDR3 bases are TGCAGTGCTAGAGATTTAACGCCCCCTCGGGCAGATACGCAGTATTTT. The chain combines TRBV20-1 with TRBJ2-3; D not resolved. CDR1 is DFQATT, CDR2 SNEGSKA, per germline (reference sequence). Trimming took off 0 bases at V and 4 bases at J, with 17 bases between the two ends. The CDR3 contains 16 residues.

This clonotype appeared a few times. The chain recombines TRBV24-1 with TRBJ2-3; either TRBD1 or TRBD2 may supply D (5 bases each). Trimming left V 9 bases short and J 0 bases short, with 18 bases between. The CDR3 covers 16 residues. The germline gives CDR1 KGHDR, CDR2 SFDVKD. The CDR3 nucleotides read TGTGCCACCGCAGCAGGTCAGGGACGGAGCACAGATACGCAGTATTTT. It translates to CATAAGQGRSTDTQYF.

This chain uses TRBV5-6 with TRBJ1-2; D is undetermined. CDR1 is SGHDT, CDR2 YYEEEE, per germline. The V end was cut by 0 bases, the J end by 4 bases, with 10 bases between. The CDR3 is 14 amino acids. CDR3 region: CASSLEPETYGYTF. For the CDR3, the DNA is TGTGCCAGCAGCTTGGAACCGGAAACCTATGGCTACACCTTC.

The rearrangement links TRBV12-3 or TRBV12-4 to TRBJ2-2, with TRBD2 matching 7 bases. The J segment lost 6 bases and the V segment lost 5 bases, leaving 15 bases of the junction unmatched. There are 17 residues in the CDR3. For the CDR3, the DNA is TGTGCCAGCAGTCCCCACGAGGGAGGGGTGTATCCCGGGGAGCTGTTTTTT. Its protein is CASSPHEGGVYPGELFF.

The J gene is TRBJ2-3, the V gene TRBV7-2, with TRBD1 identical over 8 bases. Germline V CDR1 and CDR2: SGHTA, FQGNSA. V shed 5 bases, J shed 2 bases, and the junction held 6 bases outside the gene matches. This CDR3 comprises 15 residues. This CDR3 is CASSPQGENTDTQYF. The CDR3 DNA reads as TGTGCCAGCAGCCCACAGGGGGAAAACACAGATACGCAGTATTTT.

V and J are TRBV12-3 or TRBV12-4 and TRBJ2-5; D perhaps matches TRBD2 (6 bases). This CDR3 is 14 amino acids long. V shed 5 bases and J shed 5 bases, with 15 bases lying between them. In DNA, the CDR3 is TGTGCCAGCAGTCCACCCCCCCGGGGGGAGACCCAGTACTTC. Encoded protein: CASSPPPRGETQYF.

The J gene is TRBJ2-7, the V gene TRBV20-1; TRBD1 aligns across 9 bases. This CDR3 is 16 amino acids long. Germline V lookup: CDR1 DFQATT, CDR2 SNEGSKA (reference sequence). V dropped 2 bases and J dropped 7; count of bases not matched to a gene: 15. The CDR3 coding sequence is TGCAGTGCTAGAATAACAGGGGGCGTGGATAAGTGGGAGCAGTACTTC. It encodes CSARITGGVDKWEQYF.

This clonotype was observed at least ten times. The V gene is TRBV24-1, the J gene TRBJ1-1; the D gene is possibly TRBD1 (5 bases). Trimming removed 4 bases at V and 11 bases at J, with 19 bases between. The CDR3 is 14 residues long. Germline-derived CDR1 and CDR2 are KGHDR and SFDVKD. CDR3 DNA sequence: TGTGCCACCAGTGACCCGCAAAGTGGGGGTAAGGCTTTCTTT. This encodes CATSDPQSGGKAFF.

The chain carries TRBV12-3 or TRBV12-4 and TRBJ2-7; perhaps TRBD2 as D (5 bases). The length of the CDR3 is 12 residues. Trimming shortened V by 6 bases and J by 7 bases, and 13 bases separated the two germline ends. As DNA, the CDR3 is TGTGCCAGCAGCCGTCCTAGCCGGGAGCAGTACTTC. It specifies CASSRPSREQYF.

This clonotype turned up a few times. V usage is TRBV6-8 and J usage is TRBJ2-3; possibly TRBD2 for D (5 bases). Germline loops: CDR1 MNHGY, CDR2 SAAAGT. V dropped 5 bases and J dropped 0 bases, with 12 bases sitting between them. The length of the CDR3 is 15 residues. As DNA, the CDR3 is TGTGCCAGCAGTACGAGCGGATCTAGCACAGATACGCAGTATTTT. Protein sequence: CASSTSGSSTDTQYF.

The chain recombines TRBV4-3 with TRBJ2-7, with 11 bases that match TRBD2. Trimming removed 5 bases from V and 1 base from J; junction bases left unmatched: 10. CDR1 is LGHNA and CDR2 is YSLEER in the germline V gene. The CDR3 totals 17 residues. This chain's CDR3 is CASSYTTGTSGSYEQYF. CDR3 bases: TGCGCCAGCAGCTACACTACCGGGACTAGCGGATCCTACGAGCAGTACTTC.

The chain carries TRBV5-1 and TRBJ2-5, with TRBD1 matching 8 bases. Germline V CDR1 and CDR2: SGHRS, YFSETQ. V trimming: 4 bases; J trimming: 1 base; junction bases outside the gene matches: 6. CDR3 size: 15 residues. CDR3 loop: CASSPDRVPQETQYF. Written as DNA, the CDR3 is TGCGCCAGCAGCCCGGACAGGGTGCCCCAAGAGACCCAGTACTTC.

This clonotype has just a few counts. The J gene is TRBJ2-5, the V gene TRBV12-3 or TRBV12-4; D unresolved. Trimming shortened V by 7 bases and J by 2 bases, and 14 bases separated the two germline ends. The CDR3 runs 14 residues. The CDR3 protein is CASTTPGWQETQYF. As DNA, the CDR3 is TGTGCCAGCACTACCCCTGGGTGGCAAGAGACCCAGTACTTC.

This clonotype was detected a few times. CDR3 sequence (DNA): TGCGCCAGCAGCCAAGAGGGATCGGGGGGGCCCTACAATGAGCAGTTCTTC. This codes for CASSQEGSGGPYNEQFF. J is TRBJ2-1 and V is TRBV4-3, with 8 bases identical to TRBD2. The germline V gene encodes CDR1 LGHNA and CDR2 YSLEER. Trimming took 0 bases from V and 2 from J; bases not matched to a gene: 6. This CDR3 comprises 17 residues.

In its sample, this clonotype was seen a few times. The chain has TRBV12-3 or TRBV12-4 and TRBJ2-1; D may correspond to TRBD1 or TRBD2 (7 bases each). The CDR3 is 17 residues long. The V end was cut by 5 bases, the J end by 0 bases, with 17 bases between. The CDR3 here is CASSGGGQRRSYNEQFF. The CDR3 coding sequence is TGTGCCAGCAGTGGGGGGGGACAGCGACGCTCCTACAATGAGCAGTTCTTC.

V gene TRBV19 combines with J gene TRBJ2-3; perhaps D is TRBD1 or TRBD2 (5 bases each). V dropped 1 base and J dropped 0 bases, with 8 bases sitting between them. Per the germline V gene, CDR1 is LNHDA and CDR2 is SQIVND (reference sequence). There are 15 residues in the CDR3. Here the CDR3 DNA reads TGTGCCAGTAGTATAGGGTGGGGGAGCACAGATACGCAGTATTTT. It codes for CASSIGWGSTDTQYF.